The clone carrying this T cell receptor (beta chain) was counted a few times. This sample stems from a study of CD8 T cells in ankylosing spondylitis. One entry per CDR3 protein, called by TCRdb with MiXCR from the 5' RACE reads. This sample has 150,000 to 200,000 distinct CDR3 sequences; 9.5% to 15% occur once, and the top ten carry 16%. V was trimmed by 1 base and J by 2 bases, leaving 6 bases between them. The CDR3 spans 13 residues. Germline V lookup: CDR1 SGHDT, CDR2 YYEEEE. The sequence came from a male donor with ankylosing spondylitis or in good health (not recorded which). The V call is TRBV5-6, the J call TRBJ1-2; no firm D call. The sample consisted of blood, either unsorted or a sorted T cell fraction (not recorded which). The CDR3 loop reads CASSLLTNYGYTF. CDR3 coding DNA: TGTGCCAGCAGCTTGCTTACGAACTATGGCTACACCTTC.